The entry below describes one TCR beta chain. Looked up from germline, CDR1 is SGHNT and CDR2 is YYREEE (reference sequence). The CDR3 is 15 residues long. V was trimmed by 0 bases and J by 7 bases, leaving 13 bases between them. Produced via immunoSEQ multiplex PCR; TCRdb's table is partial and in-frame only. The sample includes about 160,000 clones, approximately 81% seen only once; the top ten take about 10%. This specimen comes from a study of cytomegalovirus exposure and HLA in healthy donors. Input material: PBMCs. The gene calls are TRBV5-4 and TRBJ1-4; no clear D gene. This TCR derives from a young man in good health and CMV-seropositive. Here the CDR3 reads CASSLDRVAGEKLFF. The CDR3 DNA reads TGTGCCAGCAGCTTGGACCGGGTAGCGGGTGAAAAACTGTTTTTT. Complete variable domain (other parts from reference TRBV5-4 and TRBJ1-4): ETGVTQSPTHLIKTRGQQVTLRCSSQSGHNTVSWYQQALGQGPQFIFQYYREEENGRGNFPPRFSGLQFPNYSSELNVNALELDDSALYLCASSLDRVAGEKLFFGSGTQLSVL.